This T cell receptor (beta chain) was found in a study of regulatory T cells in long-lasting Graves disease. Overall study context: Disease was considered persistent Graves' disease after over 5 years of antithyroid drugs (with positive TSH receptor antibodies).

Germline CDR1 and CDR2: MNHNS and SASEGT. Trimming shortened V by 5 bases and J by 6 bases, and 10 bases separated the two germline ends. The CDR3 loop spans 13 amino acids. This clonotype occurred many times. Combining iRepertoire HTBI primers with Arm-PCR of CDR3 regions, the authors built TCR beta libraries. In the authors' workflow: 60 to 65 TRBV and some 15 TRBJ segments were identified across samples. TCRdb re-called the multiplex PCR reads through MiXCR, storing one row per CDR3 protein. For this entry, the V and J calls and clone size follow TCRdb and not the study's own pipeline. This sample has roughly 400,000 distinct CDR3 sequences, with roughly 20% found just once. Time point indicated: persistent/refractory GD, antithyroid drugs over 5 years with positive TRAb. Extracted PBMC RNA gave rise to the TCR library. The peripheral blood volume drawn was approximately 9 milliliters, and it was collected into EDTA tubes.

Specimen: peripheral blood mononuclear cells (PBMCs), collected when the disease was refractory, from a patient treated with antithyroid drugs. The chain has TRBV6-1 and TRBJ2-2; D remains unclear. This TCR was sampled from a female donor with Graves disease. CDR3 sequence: CASSPRESGELFF. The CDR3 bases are TGTGCCAGCAGTCCTAGAGAATCCGGGGAGCTGTTTTTT.